This T cell receptor beta chain was sequenced during a study of blood T cell repertoires in COVID-19. In the study overall: Spain, Italy and the United States supplied samples that represented acute and convalescent COVID-19. T cells, B-cell-depleted T cells, or PBMCs supplied cDNA or gDNA.

Source study methods: For nucleated cells, counts were estimated from reference gene primer amplification. Sequencing was performed with immunoSEQ multiplex PCR; in TCRdb, only in-frame clones are kept and a portion is missing. V and J calls and clone size follow that table, whereas D and trimming were derived from the DNA. The table includes hundreds of thousands of clones, approximately 90% detected once. The sample consisted of peripheral blood. The receptor was isolated from a young woman who had recovered from COVID-19.

The CDR3 DNA reads TGTGCCAGCAGTAATCCGGGACTAGGAGGACAGTTCACAGATACGCAGTATTTT. This encodes CASSNPGLGGQFTDTQYF. This chain uses TRBV6-2 or TRBV6-3 with TRBJ2-3, with 8 positions matching TRBD2. V shed 5 bases and J 2 bases; nucleotides not matched to a gene: 15. The CDR3 spans 18 residues. In germline, CDR1 is MNHEY, CDR2 SVGEGT.